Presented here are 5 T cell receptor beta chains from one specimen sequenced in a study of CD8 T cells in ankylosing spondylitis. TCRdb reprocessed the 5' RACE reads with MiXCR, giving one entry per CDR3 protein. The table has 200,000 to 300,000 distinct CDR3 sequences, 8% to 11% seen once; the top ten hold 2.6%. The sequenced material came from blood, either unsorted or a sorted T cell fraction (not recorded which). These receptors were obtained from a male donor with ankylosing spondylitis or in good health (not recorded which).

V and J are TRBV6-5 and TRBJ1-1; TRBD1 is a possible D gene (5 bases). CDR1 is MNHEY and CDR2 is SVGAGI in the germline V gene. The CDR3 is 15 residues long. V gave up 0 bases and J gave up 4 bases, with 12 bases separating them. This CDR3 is CASSYSGGIGTEAFF. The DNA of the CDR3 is TGTGCCAGCAGTTACTCTGGGGGGATCGGCACTGAAGCTTTCTTT.

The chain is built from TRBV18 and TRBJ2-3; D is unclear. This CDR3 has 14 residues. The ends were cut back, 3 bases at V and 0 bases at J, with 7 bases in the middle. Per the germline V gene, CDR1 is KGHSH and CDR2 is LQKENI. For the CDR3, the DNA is TGTGCCAGCTCACCGACCCCTAGCACAGATACGCAGTATTTT. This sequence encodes CASSPTPSTDTQYF.

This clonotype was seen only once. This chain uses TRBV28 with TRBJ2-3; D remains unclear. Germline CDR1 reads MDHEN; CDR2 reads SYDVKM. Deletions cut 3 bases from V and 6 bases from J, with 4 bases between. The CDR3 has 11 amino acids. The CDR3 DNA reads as TGTGCCAGCAGTTTTATCGATACGCAGTATTTT. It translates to CASSFIDTQYF.

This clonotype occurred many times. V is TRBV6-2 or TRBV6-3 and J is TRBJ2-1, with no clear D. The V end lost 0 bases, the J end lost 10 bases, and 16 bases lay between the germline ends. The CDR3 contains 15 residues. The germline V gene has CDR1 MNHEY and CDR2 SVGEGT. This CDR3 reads CASSYSRYLQGEQFF. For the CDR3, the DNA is TGTGCCAGCAGTTACTCCAGGTACCTACAAGGAGAGCAGTTCTTC.

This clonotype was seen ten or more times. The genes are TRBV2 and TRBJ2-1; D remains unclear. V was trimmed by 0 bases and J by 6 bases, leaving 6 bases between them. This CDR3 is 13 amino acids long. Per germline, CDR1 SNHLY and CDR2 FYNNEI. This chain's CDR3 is CASSEANPNEQFF. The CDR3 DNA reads TGTGCCAGCAGTGAAGCGAACCCCAATGAGCAGTTCTTC.